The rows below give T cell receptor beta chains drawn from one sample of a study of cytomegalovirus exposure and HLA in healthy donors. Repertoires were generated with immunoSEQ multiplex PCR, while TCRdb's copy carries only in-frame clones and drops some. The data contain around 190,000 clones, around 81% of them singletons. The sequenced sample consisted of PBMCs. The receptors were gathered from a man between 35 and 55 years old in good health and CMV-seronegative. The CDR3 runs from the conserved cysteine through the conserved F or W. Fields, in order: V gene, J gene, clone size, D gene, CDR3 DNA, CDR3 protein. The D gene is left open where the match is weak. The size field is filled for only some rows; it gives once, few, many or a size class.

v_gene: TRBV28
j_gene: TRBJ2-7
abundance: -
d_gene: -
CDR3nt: TGTGCCAGCAGTTCGGACGGGGAGCGGCGGATCGACTACGAGCAGTACTTC
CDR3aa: CASSSDGERRIDYEQYF

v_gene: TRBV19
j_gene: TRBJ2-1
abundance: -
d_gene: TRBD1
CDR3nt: TGTGCCAGTAGCACCGGGACAGGGGGCCGGAGCAATGAGCAGTTCTTC
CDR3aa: CASSTGTGGRSNEQFF

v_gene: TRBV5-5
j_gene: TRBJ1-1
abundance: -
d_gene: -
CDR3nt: TGTGCCAGCAGACCCTCCCGAACAGGGAACACTGAAGCTTTCTTT
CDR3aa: CASRPSRTGNTEAFF

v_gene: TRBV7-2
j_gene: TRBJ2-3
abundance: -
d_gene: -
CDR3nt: TGTGCCAGCAGCTTCTCGCGGAGCACAGATACGCAGTATTTT
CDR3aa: CASSFSRSTDTQYF

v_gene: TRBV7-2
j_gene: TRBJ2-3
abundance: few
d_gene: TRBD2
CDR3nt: TGTGCCAGCAGCATAATAGCGGGAATTAGCACAGATACGCAGTATTTT
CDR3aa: CASSIIAGISTDTQYF

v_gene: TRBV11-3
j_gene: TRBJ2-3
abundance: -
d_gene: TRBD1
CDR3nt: TGTGCCAGCAGCTTAACAGGGGGCGACACAGATACGCAGTATTTT
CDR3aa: CASSLTGGDTDTQYF

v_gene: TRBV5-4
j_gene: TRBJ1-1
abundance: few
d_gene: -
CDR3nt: TGTGCCAGCAGCTCGGACGGGGTGGGCGAAGCTTTCTTT
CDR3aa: CASSSDGVGEAFF

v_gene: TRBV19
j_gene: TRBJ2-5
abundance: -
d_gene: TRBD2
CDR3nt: TGTGCCAGTAGTATCGGGCTAGCGGGGGGAGAGACCCAGTACTTC
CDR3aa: CASSIGLAGGETQYF

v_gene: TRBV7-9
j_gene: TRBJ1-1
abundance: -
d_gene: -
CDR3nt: TGTTCCAGCACAAGGACAGTCACTGAAGCTTTCTTT
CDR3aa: CSSTRTVTEAFF

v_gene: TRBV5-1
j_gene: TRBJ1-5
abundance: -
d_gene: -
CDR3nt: TGCGCCAGCAGCCAAGGGAGCGGTGCTGATCAGCCCCAGCATTTT
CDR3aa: CASSQGSGADQPQHF

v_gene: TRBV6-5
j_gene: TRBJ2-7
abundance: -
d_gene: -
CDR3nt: TGTGCCAGCAGTAGAAAGGGACTTACCTACGAGCAGTACTTC
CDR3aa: CASSRKGLTYEQYF

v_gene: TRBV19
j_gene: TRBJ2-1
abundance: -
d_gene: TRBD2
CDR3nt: TGTGCGTTACGCGCGGCTAGCGGGGTTCATAATGGACAGTTCTTC
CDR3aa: CALRAASGVHNGQFF

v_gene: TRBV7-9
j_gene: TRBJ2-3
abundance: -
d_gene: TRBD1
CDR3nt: TGTGCCAGCAGCTCGACGTCGGGACAGACAGATACGCAGTATTTT
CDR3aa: CASSSTSGQTDTQYF

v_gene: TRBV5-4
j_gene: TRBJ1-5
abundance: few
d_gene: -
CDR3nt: TGTGCCAGCAGCTCGGACATCAATCAGCCCCAGCATTTT
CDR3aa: CASSSDINQPQHF

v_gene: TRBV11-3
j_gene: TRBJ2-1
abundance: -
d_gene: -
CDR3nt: TGTGCCAGCAGCCATACAGGGCGTGAGGCTAATGAGCAGTTCTTC
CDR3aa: CASSHTGREANEQFF

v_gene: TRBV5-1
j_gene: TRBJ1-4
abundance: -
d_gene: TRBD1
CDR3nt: TGCGCCAGCATGCAGGGGGCAACAACTAATGAAAAACTGTTTTTT
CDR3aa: CASMQGATTNEKLFF

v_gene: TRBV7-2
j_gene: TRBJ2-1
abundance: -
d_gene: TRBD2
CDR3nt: TGTGCCAGCAGCGGCTCGGGGGGCTACAATGAGCAGTTCTTC
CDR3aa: CASSGSGGYNEQFF

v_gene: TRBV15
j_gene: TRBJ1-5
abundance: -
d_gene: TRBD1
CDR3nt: TGTGCCACCAGCAGTCCGACAGGGGTTCAGCCCCAGCATTTT
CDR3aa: CATSSPTGVQPQHF

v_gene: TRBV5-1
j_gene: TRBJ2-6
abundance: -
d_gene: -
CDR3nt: TGCGCCAGCAGCTTGGATGGAGGGCTGAGCTCTGGGGCCAACGTCCTGACTTTC
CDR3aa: CASSLDGGLSSGANVLTF

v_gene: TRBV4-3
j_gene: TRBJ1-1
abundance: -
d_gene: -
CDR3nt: TGCGCCAGCAGCTGGGGGCACACTGAAGCTTTCTTT
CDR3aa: CASSWGHTEAFF

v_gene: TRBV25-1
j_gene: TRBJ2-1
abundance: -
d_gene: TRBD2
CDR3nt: TGTGCCAGCAGTGTGAGCGGGGGGTACAATGAGCAGTTCTTC
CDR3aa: CASSVSGGYNEQFF

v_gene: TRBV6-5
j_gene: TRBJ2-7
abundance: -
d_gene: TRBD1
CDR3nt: TGTGCCAGCAGTTACTCGGGACAGGGCTCCTACGAGCAGTACTTC
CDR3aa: CASSYSGQGSYEQYF

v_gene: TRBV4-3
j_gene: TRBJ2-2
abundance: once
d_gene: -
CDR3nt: TGCGCCAGCAGCCAAGATCAGGGGACCGGGGAGCTGTTTTTT
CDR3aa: CASSQDQGTGELFF

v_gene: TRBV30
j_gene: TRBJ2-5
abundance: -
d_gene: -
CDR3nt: TGTGCCTGGAGTATAGGGAAAGGGGCTGGAGAGACCCAGTACTTC
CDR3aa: CAWSIGKGAGETQYF

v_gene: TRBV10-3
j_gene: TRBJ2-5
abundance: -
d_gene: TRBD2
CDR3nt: TGTGCCATCAGTGAGTCGATAGGGACTAGCGGTTCCGGGACCCAGTACTTC
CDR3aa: CAISESIGTSGSGTQYF

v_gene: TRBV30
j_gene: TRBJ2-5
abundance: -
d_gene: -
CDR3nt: TGTGCCTGGAGTGAACAGGGTAGTAGGGAGACCCAGTACTTC
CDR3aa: CAWSEQGSRETQYF

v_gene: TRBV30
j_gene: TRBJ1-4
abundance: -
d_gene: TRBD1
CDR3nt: TGTGCCTGGAGCTCTCCCCCCGGGACAGGGGCAGGGTCGGAGTTTTTT
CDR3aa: CAWSSPPGTGAGSEFF

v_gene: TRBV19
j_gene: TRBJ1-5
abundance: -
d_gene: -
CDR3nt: TGTGCCAGTAGTCTCCGACAGGCATATAGCAATCAGCCCCAGCATTTT
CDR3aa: CASSLRQAYSNQPQHF

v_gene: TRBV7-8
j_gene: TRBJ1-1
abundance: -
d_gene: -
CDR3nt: TGTGCCAGCAGACCAACAGGGATATTTGGCACTGAAGCTTTCTTT
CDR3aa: CASRPTGIFGTEAFF

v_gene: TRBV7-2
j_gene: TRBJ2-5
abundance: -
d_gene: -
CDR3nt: TGTGCCAGCAGCTTAGAGCCCCTCCTCCAAGAGACCCAGTACTTC
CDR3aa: CASSLEPLLQETQYF

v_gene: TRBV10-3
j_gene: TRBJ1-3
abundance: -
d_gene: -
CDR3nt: TGTGCCATCAGCGACCGGAGCTCTGGAAACACCATATATTTT
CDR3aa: CAISDRSSGNTIYF

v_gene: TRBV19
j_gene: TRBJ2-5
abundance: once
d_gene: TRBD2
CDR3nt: TGTGCCAGTAGTACCGGGACTAGCTATGAGACCCAGTACTTC
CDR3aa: CASSTGTSYETQYF

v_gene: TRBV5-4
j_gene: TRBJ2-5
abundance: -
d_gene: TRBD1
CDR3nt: TGTGCCAGCAGCGTACAGGGGGCAGCGGGACGAGAGACCCAGTACTTC
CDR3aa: CASSVQGAAGRETQYF

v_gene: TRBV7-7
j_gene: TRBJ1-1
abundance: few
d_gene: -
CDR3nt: TGTGCCAGCAGCCTGGACAGGAACACTGAAGCTTTCTTT
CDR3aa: CASSLDRNTEAFF

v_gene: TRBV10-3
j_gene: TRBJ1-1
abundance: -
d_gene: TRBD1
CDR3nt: TGTGCCATCAGGGGAGGACAGGGGAACACTGAAGCTTTCTTT
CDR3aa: CAIRGGQGNTEAFF

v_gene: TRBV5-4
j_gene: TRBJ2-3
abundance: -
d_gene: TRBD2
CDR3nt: TGTGCCAGCAGCTTGAGGCGAGGCCTAGCGGGAATCACAGATACGCAGTATTTT
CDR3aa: CASSLRRGLAGITDTQYF

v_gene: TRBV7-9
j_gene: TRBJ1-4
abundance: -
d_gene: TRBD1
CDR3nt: TGTGCCAGCAGCTCCGAGACAGGGTCCTACGGAAAACTGTTTTTT
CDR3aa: CASSSETGSYGKLFF

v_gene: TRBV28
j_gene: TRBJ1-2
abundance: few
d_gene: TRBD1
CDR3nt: TGTGCCAGCAGTTCGGACAGGGGGCGAGGGGGCTACACCTTC
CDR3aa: CASSSDRGRGGYTF

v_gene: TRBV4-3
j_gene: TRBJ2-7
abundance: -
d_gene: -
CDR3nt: TGCGCCAGCAGCCAAGGGGGAGTAGGGAGTATCTACGAGCAGTACTTC
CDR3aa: CASSQGGVGSIYEQYF

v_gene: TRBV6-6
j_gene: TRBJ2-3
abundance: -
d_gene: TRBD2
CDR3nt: TGTGCCAGCAATCCAGTCCGCGGGAGAACAGATACGCAGTATTTT
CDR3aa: CASNPVRGRTDTQYF

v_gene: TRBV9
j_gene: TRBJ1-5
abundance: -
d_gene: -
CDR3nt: TGTGCCAGCAGCCCGACGGGACAAACTAAGCAGCCCCAGCATTTT
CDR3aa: CASSPTGQTKQPQHF

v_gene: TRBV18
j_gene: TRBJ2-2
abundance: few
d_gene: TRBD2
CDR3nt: TGTGCCAGCTCACCAGCGGGAGTGGCCACCGGGGAGCTGTTTTTT
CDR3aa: CASSPAGVATGELFF

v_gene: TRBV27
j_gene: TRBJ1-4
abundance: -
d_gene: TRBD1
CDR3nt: TGTGCCAGCAGTTTATCCCCGGACAGGGGGCTTGAAAAACTGTTTTTT
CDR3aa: CASSLSPDRGLEKLFF

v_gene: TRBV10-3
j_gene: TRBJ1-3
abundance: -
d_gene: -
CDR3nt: TGTGCCATCGGGGACAACAACTCTGGAAACACCATATATTTT
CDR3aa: CAIGDNNSGNTIYF

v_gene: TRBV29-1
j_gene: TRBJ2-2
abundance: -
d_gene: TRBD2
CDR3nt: TGCAGCGTACTACTAGCGGCCTTCCCCACCGGGGAGCTGTTTTTT
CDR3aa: CSVLLAAFPTGELFF

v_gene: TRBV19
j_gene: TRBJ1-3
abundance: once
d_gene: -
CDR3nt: TGTGCCAGTAGTATAGCTACCTCTGGAAACACCATATATTTT
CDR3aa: CASSIATSGNTIYF

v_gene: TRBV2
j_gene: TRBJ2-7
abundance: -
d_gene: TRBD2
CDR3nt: TGTGCCAGCGTAGCGGGAGGCTCCTACGAGCAGTACTTC
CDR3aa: CASVAGGSYEQYF

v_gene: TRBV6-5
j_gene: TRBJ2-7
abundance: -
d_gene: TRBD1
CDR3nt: TGTGCCAGCAGTTACGGGACAGGGAAGGAAGAGCAGTACTTC
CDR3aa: CASSYGTGKEEQYF

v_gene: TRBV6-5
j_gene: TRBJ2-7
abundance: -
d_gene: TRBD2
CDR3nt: TGTGCCAGCAGTTACGGGACTAGTTACGAGCAGTACTTC
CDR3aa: CASSYGTSYEQYF

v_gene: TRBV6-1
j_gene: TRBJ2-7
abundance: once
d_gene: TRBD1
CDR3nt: TGTGCCAGCAGGGGGACAGGGTACTACGAGCAGTACTTC
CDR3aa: CASRGTGYYEQYF

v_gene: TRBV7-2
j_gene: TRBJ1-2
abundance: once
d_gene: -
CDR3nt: TGTGCCAGCAGCTCGAGCACTACGAACTATGGCTACACCTTC
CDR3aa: CASSSSTTNYGYTF

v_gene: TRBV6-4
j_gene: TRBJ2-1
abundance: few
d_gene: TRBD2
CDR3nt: TGTGCCAGCAGGGCAACTAGCGGGTACAATGAGCAGTTCTTC
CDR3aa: CASRATSGYNEQFF

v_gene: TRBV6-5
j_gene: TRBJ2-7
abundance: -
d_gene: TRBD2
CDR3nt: TGTGCCAGCAGCGGACTAGCGGGAGTGGATAACGAGCAGTACTTC
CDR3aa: CASSGLAGVDNEQYF